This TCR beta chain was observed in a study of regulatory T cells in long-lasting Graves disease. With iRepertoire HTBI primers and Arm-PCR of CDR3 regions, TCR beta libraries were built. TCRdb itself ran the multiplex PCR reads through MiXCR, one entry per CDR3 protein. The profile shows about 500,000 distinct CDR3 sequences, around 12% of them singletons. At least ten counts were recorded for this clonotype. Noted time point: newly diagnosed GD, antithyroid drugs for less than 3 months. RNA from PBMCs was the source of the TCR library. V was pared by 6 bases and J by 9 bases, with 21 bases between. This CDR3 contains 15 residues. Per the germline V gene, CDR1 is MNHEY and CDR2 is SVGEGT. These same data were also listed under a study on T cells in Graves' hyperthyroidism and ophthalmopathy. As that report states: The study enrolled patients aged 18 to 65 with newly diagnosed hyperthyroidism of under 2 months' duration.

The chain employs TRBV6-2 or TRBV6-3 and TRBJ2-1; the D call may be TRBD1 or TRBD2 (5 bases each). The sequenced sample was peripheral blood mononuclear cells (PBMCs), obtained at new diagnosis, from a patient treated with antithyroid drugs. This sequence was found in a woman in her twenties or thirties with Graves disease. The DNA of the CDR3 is TGTGCCAGCAGCAAAACTTCCGGGACGGTCGTTGAGCAGTTCTTC. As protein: CASSKTSGTVVEQFF.